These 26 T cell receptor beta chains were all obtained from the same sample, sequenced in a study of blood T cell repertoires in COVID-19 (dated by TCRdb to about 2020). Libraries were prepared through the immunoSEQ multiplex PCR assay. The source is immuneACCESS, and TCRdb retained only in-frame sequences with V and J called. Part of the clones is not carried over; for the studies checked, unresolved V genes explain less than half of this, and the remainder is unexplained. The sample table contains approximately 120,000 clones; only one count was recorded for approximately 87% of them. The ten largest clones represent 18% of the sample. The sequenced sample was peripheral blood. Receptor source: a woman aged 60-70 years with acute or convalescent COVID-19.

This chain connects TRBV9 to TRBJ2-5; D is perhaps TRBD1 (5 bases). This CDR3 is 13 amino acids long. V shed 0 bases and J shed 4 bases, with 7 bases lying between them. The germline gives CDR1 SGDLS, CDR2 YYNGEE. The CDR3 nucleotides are TGTGCCAGCAGCGTAGGCACAGGAGAGACCCAGTACTTC. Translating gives CASSVGTGETQYF.

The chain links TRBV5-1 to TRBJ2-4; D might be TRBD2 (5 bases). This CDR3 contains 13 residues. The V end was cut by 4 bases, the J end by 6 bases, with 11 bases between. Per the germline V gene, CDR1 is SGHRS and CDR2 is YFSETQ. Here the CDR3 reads CASSPDRGNIQYF. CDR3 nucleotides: TGCGCCAGCAGCCCCGATCGGGGAAACATTCAGTACTTC.

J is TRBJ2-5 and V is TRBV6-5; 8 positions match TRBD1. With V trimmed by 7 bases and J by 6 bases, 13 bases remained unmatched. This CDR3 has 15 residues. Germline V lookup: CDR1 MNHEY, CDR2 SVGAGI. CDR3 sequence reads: CASNTPGQGRKTQYF. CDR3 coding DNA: TGTGCCAGCAATACTCCAGGACAGGGTAGGAAGACCCAGTACTTC.

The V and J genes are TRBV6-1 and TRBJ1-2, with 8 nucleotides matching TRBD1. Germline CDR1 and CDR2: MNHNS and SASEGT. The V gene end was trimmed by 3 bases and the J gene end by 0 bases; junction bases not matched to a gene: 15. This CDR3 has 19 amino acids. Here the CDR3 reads CASSDIRDRFVPANYGYTF. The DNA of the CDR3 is TGTGCCAGCAGTGATATACGGGACAGGTTCGTCCCCGCTAACTATGGCTACACCTTC.

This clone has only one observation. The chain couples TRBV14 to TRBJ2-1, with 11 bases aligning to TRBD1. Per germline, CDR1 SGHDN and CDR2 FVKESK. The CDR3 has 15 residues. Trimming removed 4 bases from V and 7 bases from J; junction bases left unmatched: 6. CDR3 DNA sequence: TGTGCCAGCAGCCTCCAGGACAGGGGGCTTAATGAGCAGTTCTTC. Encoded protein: CASSLQDRGLNEQFF.

CDR3 DNA sequence: TGTGCCAGCAGCGTAACTAGCGCCCACAAGGGGAATGAGCAGTTCTTC. Encoded protein: CASSVTSAHKGNEQFF. The chain employs TRBV21-1 and TRBJ2-1; TRBD2 is taken as the D call from the table, unchecked against the DNA. TRBV21-1 is given as a pseudogene. The CDR3 runs to 16 residues.

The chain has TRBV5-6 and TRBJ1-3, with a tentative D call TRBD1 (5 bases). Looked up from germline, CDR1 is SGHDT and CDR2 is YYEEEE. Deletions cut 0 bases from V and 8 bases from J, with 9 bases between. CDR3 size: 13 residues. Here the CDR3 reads CASSLGREYTIYF. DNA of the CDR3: TGTGCCAGCAGCTTGGGCAGGGAATACACCATATATTTT.

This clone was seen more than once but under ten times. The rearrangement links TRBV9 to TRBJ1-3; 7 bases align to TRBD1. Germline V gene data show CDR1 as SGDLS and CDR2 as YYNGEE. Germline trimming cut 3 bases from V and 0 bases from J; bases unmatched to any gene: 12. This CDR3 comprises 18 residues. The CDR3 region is CASSERTTGTLSGNTIYF. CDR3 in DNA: TGTGCCAGCAGCGAACGGACGACAGGGACCCTCTCTGGAAACACCATATATTTT.

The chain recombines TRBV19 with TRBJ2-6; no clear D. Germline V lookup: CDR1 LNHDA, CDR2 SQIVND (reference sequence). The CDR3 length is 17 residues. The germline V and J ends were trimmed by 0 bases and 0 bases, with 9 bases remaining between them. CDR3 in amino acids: CASSIDRRGSGANVLTF. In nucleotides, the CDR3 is TGTGCCAGTAGTATAGACCGTAGAGGCTCTGGGGCCAACGTCCTGACTTTC.

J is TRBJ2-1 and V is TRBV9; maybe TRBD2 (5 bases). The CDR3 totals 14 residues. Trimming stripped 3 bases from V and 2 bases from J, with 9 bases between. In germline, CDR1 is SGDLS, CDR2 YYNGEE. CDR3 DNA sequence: TGTGCCAGCAGCGGAGCGGAGACCTACAATGAGCAGTTCTTC. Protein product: CASSGAETYNEQFF.

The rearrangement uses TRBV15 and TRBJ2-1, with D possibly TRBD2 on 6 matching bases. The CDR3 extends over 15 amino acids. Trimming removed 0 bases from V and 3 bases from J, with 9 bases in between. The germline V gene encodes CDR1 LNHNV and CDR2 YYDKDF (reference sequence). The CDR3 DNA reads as TGTGCCACCAGCAGAGATCGGGGGAGCTACAATGAGCAGTTCTTC. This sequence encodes CATSRDRGSYNEQFF.

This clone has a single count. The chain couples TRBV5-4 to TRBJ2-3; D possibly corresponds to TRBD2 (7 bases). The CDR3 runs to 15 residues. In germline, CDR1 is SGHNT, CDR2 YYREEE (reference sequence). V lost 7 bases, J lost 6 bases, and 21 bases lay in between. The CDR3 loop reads CASAFGLGGRDTQYF. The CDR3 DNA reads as TGTGCCAGCGCCTTTGGACTAGGGGGGAGGGATACGCAGTATTTT.

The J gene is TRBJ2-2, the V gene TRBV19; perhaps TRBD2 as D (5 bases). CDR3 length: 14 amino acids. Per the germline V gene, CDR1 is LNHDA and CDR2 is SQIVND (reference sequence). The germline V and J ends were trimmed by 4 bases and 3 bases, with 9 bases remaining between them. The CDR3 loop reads CASSREIYTGELFF. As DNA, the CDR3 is TGTGCCAGTAGTAGGGAGATTTACACCGGGGAGCTGTTTTTT.

CDR3 protein: CSASLAGLGTEAFF. DNA of the CDR3: TGCAGTGCTAGTTTGGCAGGCCTGGGCACTGAAGCTTTCTTT. V usage is TRBV20-1 and J usage is TRBJ1-1; unclear D gene. V lost 3 bases and J lost 4, with 15 bases in between. This CDR3 is 14 amino acids long. Germline-derived CDR1 and CDR2 are DFQATT and SNEGSKA (reference sequence).

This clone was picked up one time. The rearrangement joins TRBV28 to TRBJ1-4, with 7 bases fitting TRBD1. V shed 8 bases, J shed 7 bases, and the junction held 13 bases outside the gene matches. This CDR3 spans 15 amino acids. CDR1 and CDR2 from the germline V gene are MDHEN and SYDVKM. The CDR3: CASVGGTGVGEKLFF. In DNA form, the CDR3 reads TGTGCCAGCGTTGGGGGAACAGGGGTTGGTGAAAAACTGTTTTTT.

The CDR3 reads CASSHSGGADGELFF. The DNA of the CDR3 is TGTGCCAGCAGCCATAGCGGGGGGGCCGACGGGGAGCTGTTTTTT. This rearrangement joins TRBV3-1 (or the pseudogene TRBV3-2) to TRBJ2-2, with 11 bases aligning to TRBD2. This CDR3 contains 15 residues. Looked up from germline, CDR1 is LGHDT and CDR2 is YNNKEL (reference sequence). Trimming at V came to 3 bases and at J to 7 bases, leaving 4 bases not matched to a gene.

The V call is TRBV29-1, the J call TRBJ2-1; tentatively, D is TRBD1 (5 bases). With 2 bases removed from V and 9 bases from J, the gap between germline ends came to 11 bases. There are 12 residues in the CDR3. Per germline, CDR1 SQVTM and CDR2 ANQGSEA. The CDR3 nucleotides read TGCAGCGTTGAAATTACAAGGGGTGAGCAGTTCTTC. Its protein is CSVEITRGEQFF.

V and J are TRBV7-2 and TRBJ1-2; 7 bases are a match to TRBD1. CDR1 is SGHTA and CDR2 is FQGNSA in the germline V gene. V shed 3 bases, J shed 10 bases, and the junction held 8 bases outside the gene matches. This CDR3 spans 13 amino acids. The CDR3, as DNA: TGTGCCAGCAGCTTCAAGGGGGCGCTAGACTACACCTTC. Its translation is CASSFKGALDYTF.

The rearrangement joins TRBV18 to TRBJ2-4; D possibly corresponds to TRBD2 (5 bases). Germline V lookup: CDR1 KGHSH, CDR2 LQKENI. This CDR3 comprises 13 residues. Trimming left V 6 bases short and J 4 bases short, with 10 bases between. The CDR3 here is CASSPGKKNIQYF. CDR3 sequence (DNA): TGTGCCAGCTCCCCGGGGAAGAAAAACATTCAGTACTTC.

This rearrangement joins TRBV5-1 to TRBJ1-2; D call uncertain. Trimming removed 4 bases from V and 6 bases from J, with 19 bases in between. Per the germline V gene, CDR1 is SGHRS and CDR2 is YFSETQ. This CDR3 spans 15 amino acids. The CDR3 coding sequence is TGCGCCAGCAGCCTAGATCGGAGGTGGATCGATGGCTACACCTTC. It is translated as CASSLDRRWIDGYTF.

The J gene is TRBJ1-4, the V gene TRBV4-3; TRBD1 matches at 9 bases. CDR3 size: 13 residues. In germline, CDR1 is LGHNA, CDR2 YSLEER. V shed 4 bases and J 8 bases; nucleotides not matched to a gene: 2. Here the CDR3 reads CASSRDREEKLFF. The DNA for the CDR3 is TGCGCCAGCAGCCGGGACAGGGAAGAAAAACTGTTTTTT.

The CDR3 nucleotides read TGTGCCAGCAGCTTGGCCGACAGCTTCAGGTCCCAGCATTTT. This gives the protein CASSLADSFRSQHF. The chain links TRBV5-5 to TRBJ1-5; tentatively, D is TRBD1 (5 bases). The CDR3 length is 14 residues. Trimming stripped 0 bases from V and 11 bases from J, with 15 bases between. Germline V gene data show CDR1 as SGHKS and CDR2 as YYEKEE (reference sequence). Together with reference TRBV5-5 and TRBJ1-5, the CDR3 gives the full variable domain: DAGVTQSPTHLIKTRGQQVTLRCSPISGHKSVSWYQQVLGQGPQFIFQYYEKEERGRGNFPDRFSARQFPNYSSELNVNALLLGDSALYLCASSLADSFRSQHFGDGTRLSIL.

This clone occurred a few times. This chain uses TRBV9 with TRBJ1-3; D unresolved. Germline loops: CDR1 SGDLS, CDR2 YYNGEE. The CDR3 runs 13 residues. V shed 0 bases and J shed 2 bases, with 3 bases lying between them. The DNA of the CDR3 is TGTGCCAGCAGCGTAGCCACTGGAAACACCATATATTTT. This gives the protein CASSVATGNTIYF.

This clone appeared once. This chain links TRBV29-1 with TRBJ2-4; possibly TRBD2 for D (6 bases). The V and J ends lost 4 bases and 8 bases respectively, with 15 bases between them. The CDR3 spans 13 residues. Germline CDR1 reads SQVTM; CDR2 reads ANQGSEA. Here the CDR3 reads CSVGSGRGDIQYF. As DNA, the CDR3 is TGCAGCGTTGGATCGGGGCGCGGGGACATTCAGTACTTC.

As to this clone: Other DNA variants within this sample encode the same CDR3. The CDR3 protein is CASSFAGVGNEKLFF. CDR3 nucleotide sequence: TGTGCCAGCAGTTTCGCGGGGGTTGGGAATGAAAAACTGTTTTTT. This sequence joins TRBV27 and TRBJ1-4, with a possible D match to TRBD1 (5 bases). V was clipped by 3 bases and J by 5 bases, with 13 bases between them. CDR1 MNHEY and CDR2 SMNVEV come from the germline V gene (reference sequence). The CDR3 runs 15 residues.

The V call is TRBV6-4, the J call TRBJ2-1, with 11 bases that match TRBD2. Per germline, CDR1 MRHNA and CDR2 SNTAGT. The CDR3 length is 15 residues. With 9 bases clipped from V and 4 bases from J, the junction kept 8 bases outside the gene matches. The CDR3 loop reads CARQNRLAGYNEQFF. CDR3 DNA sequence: TGTGCCAGACAAAACAGACTAGCGGGGTACAATGAGCAGTTCTTC.